The clone carrying this TCR beta chain was picked up a small number of times. The antigen is not known. When ophthalmopathy did not progress within 18 months, Graves' hyperthyroidism was considered stable. TCR beta CDR3 regions were amplified from RNA. Carried out on the TCR CDR3, a first-round RT-PCR used the HTBI primer set. Each CDR3 protein gets one entry after TCRdb re-called the multiplex PCR reads with MiXCR. The sample holds some 760,000 distinct CDR3 sequences, 12% to 15% seen once. The data were obtained in a study of T cells in Graves' hyperthyroidism and ophthalmopathy. Study overall: Specimen type is peripheral blood, collected at initial diagnosis prior to any treatment.

The CDR3 length is 15 residues. Germline values: CDR1 MDHEN, CDR2 SYDVKM. The V gene end was trimmed by 4 bases and the J gene end by 2 bases; junction bases not matched to a gene: 2. Study-wide points: Ophthalmopathy got predicted by the model a median approximately 6 months before its onset.

Sequenced material: blood. This chain joins TRBV28 and TRBJ1-3; 10 bases match TRBD1. The source of this sequence is a woman between 18 and 29 years old with Graves' hyperthyroidism. DNA for the CDR3: TGTGCCAGCAGTTCGACAGGGGGCCCTGGAAACACCATATATTTT. Its protein is CASSSTGGPGNTIYF.